Sequencing of this T cell receptor beta chain was carried out in a study of T cell responses to AZD1222 COVID-19 vaccine. TCRdb keeps only in-frame clones here, not all; method: immunoSEQ multiplex PCR. In the table there are over 100,000 clones, more than 70% of which are singletons. Regarding the study as a whole: Researchers took repertoire samples only after the peak T cell response had come. Spike-specific TCR repertoires showed rising breadth and depth after two AZD1222 doses. Most donors were white British and more were female, and clonal diversity was possibly underestimated. CD4 TCRs linked to vaccination spanned spike, dominating at 160-218 and 743-854.

This clone appeared a single time. Its matching antigen is unknown. The V and J ends lost 8 bases and 4 bases, in that order; junction bases with no gene match: 14. Germline values: CDR1 SGHRS, CDR2 YFSETQ. The CDR3 totals 15 residues. The gene calls are TRBV5-1 and TRBJ2-5; 7 nucleotides line up with TRBD2. This specimen consisted of peripheral blood, obtained on day 0 of AZD1222 vaccination. The TCR sequence derives from an adult in good health. The DNA of the CDR3 is TGCGCCAGTACAATAGCGGGCCCCGGCGGAGAGACCCAGTACTTC. Encoded protein: CASTIAGPGGETQYF.